Presented here are 26 T cell receptor beta chains from one specimen sequenced in a study of T cells after yellow fever vaccination. TCRdb analysed the 5' RACE reads with MiXCR anew, one entry per CDR3 protein. The profile shows a few hundred thousand distinct CDR3 sequences, roughly 8.4% of them singletons. Sample: PBMCs, taken roughly 45 days after the first yellow fever vaccination. The source is a man between 18 and 35 years old who received the YFV17D yellow fever vaccine.

The table lists this clonotype with a few counts. The chain combines TRBV5-5 with TRBJ2-3; D may be TRBD2 (5 bases). Trimming removed 2 bases from V and 6 bases from J, with 19 bases in between. CDR1 and CDR2 (germline): SGHKS, YYEKEE (reference sequence). The CDR3 loop spans 16 amino acids. The CDR3 nucleotides read TGTGCCAGCAGCTTCTCGGTAGCGCGTATGCGGGATACGCAGTATTTT. Amino acids: CASSFSVARMRDTQYF.

This clonotype was picked up a small number of times. The CDR3 coding sequence is TGTGCCAGCAGCTTGGAAGGGTGGGGGGTCGTGGAGCAGTTCTTC. Translated, it gives CASSLEGWGVVEQFF. The rearrangement joins TRBV7-2 to TRBJ2-1; possible D gene TRBD2, 6 bases. The CDR3 runs to 15 residues. CDR1 is SGHTA and CDR2 is FQGNSA in the germline V gene. V dropped 3 bases and J dropped 10 bases, with 19 bases sitting between them.

This clonotype was counted only a few times. The chain couples TRBV4-3 to TRBJ2-4; 11 nucleotides align to TRBD1. Trimming at V came to 4 bases and at J to 3 bases, leaving 5 bases not matched to a gene. Germline V gives CDR1 LGHNA, CDR2 YSLEER. The CDR3 spans 16 residues. CDR3 in DNA: TGCGCCAGCAGCCGGACAGGGGGCGTCGGCAAAAACATTCAGTACTTC. Amino acids: CASSRTGGVGKNIQYF.

This clonotype was observed at least ten times. The genes are TRBV5-1 and TRBJ2-3; D is uncertain. The CDR3 spans 14 residues. Looked up from germline, CDR1 is SGHRS and CDR2 is YFSETQ. V dropped 1 base and J dropped 4 bases, with 10 bases sitting between them. For the CDR3, the DNA is TGCGCCAGCAGCTTGCCTCAGTCAGCAGATACGCAGTATTTT. Its translation: CASSLPQSADTQYF.

The gene calls are TRBV4-1 and TRBJ2-4, with 7 bases lining up with TRBD1. The V segment lost 4 bases and the J segment 2 bases; nucleotides outside the gene matches: 8. Looked up from germline, CDR1 is MGHRA and CDR2 is YSYEKL. The CDR3 spans 16 residues. As DNA, the CDR3 is TGCGCCAGCAGCCTCGACCAGGGGGATTCCAAAAACATTCAGTACTTC. This sequence encodes CASSLDQGDSKNIQYF.

The chain employs TRBV5-1 and TRBJ2-1; D gene ambiguous. CDR1 and CDR2 (germline): SGHRS, YFSETQ. This CDR3 region has 12 residues. With 7 bases removed from V and 0 bases from J, the gap between germline ends came to 5 bases. The CDR3 here is CASGYSYNEQFF. CDR3 coding DNA: TGCGCCAGCGGTTACTCCTACAATGAGCAGTTCTTC.

This clonotype was observed many times. The J gene is TRBJ1-1, the V gene TRBV7-2; D possibly corresponds to TRBD1 (5 bases). The ends were cut back, 1 base at V and 4 bases at J, with 13 bases in the middle. The germline V gene has CDR1 SGHTA and CDR2 FQGNSA. The length of the CDR3 is 15 residues. CDR3 loop: CASSLVAGLGTEAFF. CDR3 DNA: TGTGCCAGCAGCTTAGTAGCAGGGCTGGGCACTGAAGCTTTCTTT.

This clonotype was seen many times. The V call is TRBV19, the J call TRBJ2-1; D is ambiguous. Germline V lookup: CDR1 LNHDA, CDR2 SQIVND (reference sequence). Trimming removed 4 bases at V and 0 bases at J, with 10 bases between. CDR3 length: 15 amino acids. CDR3 nucleotide sequence: TGTGCCAGTAGTAGCGACTCGAGCTCCTACAATGAGCAGTTCTTC. Protein product: CASSSDSSSYNEQFF.

As regards this clonotype: A junction end diverges from the germline sequence, so it may reflect a read error. This chain connects TRBV7-7 to TRBJ2-2, with a possible D match to TRBD1 (5 bases). CDR1 and CDR2 (germline): SSHAT, FNYEAQ (reference sequence). This CDR3 has 14 amino acids. As DNA, the CDR3 is TGTGCTAGCAGCATACAGGAGAACACCGGGGAGCTGTTTTTT. Translated, it gives CASSIQENTGELFF. The complete variable domain, with remaining parts taken from reference TRBV7-7 and TRBJ2-2, reads GAGVSQSPRYKVTKRGQDVTLRCDPISSHATLYWYQQALGQGPEFLTYFNYEAQPDKSGLPSDRFSAERPEGSISTLTIQRTEQRDSAMYRCASSIQENTGELFFGEGSRLTVL.

This clonotype was picked up many times. The chain is built from TRBV5-1 and TRBJ1-1; 7 bases map to TRBD1. CDR1 and CDR2 (germline): SGHRS, YFSETQ. Trimming at V came to 0 bases and at J to 6 bases, leaving 8 bases not matched to a gene. The CDR3 loop spans 15 amino acids. CDR3 in DNA: TGCGCCAGCAGCTTGGGCGACAGGGAAGTCCCTGAAGCTTTCTTT. Translation: CASSLGDREVPEAFF.

This clonotype has a handful of counts. This sequence joins TRBV12-3 or TRBV12-4 and TRBJ2-1; D might be TRBD1 (5 bases). This CDR3 spans 14 amino acids. The germline V and J ends were trimmed by 2 bases and 7 bases, with 12 bases remaining between them. CDR3 nucleotide sequence: TGTGCCAGCAGTTTAACCCAAGGGGCGAATGAGCAGTTCTTC. This sequence encodes CASSLTQGANEQFF.

This chain uses TRBV6-5 with TRBJ1-1, with D tentatively TRBD1 (6 bases). V dropped 6 bases and J dropped 0 bases, with 8 bases sitting between them. Germline loops: CDR1 MNHEY, CDR2 SVGAGI. This CDR3 has 13 amino acids. This chain's CDR3 is CASSGQMNTEAFF. The CDR3 DNA reads as TGTGCCAGCAGCGGACAGATGAACACTGAAGCTTTCTTT.

At least ten counts were recorded for this clonotype. V usage is TRBV12-3 or TRBV12-4 and J usage is TRBJ2-7; D is tentatively TRBD1 or TRBD2 (7 bases each). V was shortened by 2 bases and J by 5 bases, with 13 bases between the two germline ends. The CDR3 covers 14 residues. For the CDR3, the DNA is TGTGCCAGCAGTTTACGACAGGGAGGGCACGAGCAGTACTTC. Translation gives CASSLRQGGHEQYF.

This clonotype has just a few counts. The chain uses TRBV20-1 and TRBJ1-6, with unresolved D. Germline loops: CDR1 DFQATT, CDR2 SNEGSKA (reference sequence). The CDR3 consists of 11 residues. Trimming left V 5 bases short and J 9 bases short, with 8 bases between. CDR3 amino acids: CSAPGGSPLHF. For the CDR3, the DNA is TGCAGTGCTCCCGGTGGTTCACCCCTCCACTTT.

In this sample, this clonotype turned up a few times. This rearrangement joins TRBV20-1 to TRBJ2-1; 11 bases align to TRBD2. The CDR3 extends over 17 amino acids. Germline loops: CDR1 DFQATT, CDR2 SNEGSKA (reference sequence). V gave up 0 bases and J gave up 0 bases; unmatched junction bases: 4. This CDR3 is CSARDLGLAVSYNEQFF. CDR3 bases: TGCAGTGCTAGAGATCTGGGACTAGCGGTCTCCTACAATGAGCAGTTCTTC.

The chain couples TRBV5-4 to TRBJ1-1; weak D call: TRBD1 (5 bases). CDR1 and CDR2 from the germline V gene are SGHNT and YYREEE (reference sequence). This CDR3 is built from 15 residues. Trimming shortened V by 2 bases and J by 0 bases, and 11 bases separated the two germline ends. In DNA form, the CDR3 reads TGTGCCAGCAGCTTTTCGCTGGGGCTGAACACTGAAGCTTTCTTT. It is translated as CASSFSLGLNTEAFF.

This clonotype was counted only a few times. This chain links TRBV7-9 with TRBJ1-1, with 10 bases fitting TRBD1. CDR3 length equals 16 residues. Trimming cost V 4 bases and J 4 bases; bases outside gene matches: 9. CDR1 is SEHNR, CDR2 FQNEAQ, per germline (reference sequence). The CDR3 sequence is CASSSGLTGGGTEAFF. In nucleotides, the CDR3 is TGTGCCAGCAGCTCGGGTTTGACAGGGGGCGGCACTGAAGCTTTCTTT.

This clonotype was seen a handful of times. This chain joins TRBV12-3 or TRBV12-4 and TRBJ2-3; the D is unclear. The CDR3 runs 12 residues. Trimming pared 7 bases from V and 1 base from J, leaving 6 bases between. This chain's CDR3 is CASTRGTDTQYF. The CDR3 region has the DNA TGTGCCAGCACTAGGGGCACAGATACGCAGTATTTT.

The sample holds a few counts of this clonotype. The chain recombines TRBV19 with TRBJ2-2; a possible D gene is TRBD1 (6 bases). This CDR3 region has 14 residues. V lost 10 bases, J lost 2 bases, and 14 bases lay in between. Germline V CDR1 and CDR2: LNHDA, SQIVND (reference sequence). The CDR3 coding sequence is TGTGCCACCTGCTGGGGGCGTAACACCGGGGAGCTGTTTTTT. It yields the protein CATCWGRNTGELFF.

This clonotype has a count of ten or more. The rearrangement joins TRBV10-2 to TRBJ2-2; D possibly corresponds to TRBD1 (5 bases). The germline V gene encodes CDR1 WSHSY and CDR2 SAAADI. V was clipped by 6 bases and J by 3 bases, with 8 bases between them. The CDR3 is 13 residues long. The CDR3 nucleotides read TGCGCCAGCAGAAAGACAGACACCGGGGAGCTGTTTTTT. Its protein is CASRKTDTGELFF.

The V and J genes are TRBV12-3 or TRBV12-4 and TRBJ1-6, with TRBD1 as a possible D gene (6 bases). Trimming left V 3 bases short and J 11 bases short, with 8 bases between. The CDR3 contains 12 residues. The CDR3 region has the DNA TGTGCCAGCAGTTTGGACAGTACACCCCTCCACTTT. Translated, it gives CASSLDSTPLHF.

This clonotype has a count of ten or more. The rearrangement uses TRBV20-1 and TRBJ2-1; D gene uncertain. Trimming pared 0 bases from V and 7 bases from J, leaving 7 bases between. CDR1 DFQATT and CDR2 SNEGSKA come from the germline V gene (reference sequence). There are 12 residues in the CDR3. CDR3 bases: TGCAGTGCTAGAGACCCAAATAATGAGCAGTTCTTC. Amino acid sequence: CSARDPNNEQFF.

This clonotype was seen a few times. The V and J genes are TRBV5-4 and TRBJ1-6; a weak D match, TRBD1 (5 bases). The CDR3 has 14 residues. V was trimmed by 6 bases and J by 7 bases, leaving 14 bases between them. Germline CDR1 SGHNT, CDR2 YYREEE (reference sequence). The CDR3: CASTRDGLNSPLHF. CDR3 DNA: TGTGCCAGCACCAGGGACGGACTAAATTCACCCCTCCACTTT.

This clonotype was detected a few times. The genes are TRBV5-6 and TRBJ2-7; 9 bases are shared with TRBD1. J lost 5 bases, V lost 2 bases, and 8 bases had no gene match. The CDR3 covers 15 residues. Germline-derived CDR1 and CDR2 are SGHDT and YYEEEE. The chain's CDR3 is CASSLPTGQGNEQYF. The CDR3 nucleotides read TGTGCCAGCAGCTTACCAACGGGACAGGGTAACGAGCAGTACTTC.

CDR3 loop: CASSYPTGHLRLKETQYF. The CDR3 coding sequence is TGTGCCAGCAGTTACCCCACTGGACATCTGAGGCTAAAAGAGACCCAGTACTTC. The chain uses TRBV6-2 or TRBV6-3 and TRBJ2-5, with a tentative D call TRBD1 (5 bases). Germline V CDR1 and CDR2: MNHEY, SVGEGT. Trimming shortened V by 2 bases and J by 3 bases, and 22 bases separated the two germline ends. This CDR3 has 18 amino acids.

In the case of this clonotype: The conserved phenylalanine or tryptophan normally closing the CDR3 is absent here, so this likely arose from a read error. This rearrangement joins TRBV7-9 to TRBJ2-5; weak D call: TRBD1 (6 bases). The V gene's germline CDR1 is SEHNR and CDR2 FQNEAQ (reference sequence). Trimming stripped 4 bases from V and 7 bases from J, with 25 bases between. The CDR3 runs to 17 residues. DNA of the CDR3: TGTGCCAGCAGCTCTCTGACAGGACTTGGATGGGTAGGGACCCAGTACTCC. The encoded protein is CASSSLTGLGWVGTQYS.